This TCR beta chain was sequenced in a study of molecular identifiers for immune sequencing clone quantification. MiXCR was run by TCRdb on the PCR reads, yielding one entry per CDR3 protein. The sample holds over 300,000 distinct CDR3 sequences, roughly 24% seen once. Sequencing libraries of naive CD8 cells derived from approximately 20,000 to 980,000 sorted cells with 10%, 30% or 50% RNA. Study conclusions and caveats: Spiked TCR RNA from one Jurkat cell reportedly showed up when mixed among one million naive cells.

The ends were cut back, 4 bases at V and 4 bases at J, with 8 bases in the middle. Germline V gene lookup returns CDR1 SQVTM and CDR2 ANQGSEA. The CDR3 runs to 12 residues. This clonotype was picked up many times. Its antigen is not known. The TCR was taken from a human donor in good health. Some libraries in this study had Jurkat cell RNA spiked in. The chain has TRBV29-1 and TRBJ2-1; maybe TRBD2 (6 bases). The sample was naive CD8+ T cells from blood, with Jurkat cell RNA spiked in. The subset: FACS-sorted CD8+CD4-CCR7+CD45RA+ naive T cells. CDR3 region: CSVVREYNEQFF. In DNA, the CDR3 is TGCAGCGTTGTACGGGAGTACAATGAGCAGTTCTTC.